This T cell receptor (beta chain) stems from a study of OX40 agonist ivuxolimab in advanced cancers. Overall study results and limits: Partial responders dosed at 0.1-3.0 mg/kg displayed clonal expansion ranking among the lowest.

About this clone itself: Its antigen remains unidentified.

Clones were read by immunoSEQ multiplex PCR, and TCRdb kept only the in-frame ones, dropping some. Here the sample spans about 67,000 clones, over 80% being singletons. Trimming took 3 bases from V and 5 from J, leaving 16 bases between them. In germline, CDR1 is SGHAT, CDR2 FQNNGV. There are 16 residues in the CDR3. The sequenced sample was CD4+ or CD8+ T cells sorted from blood, obtained in a trial of the OX40 agonist ivuxolimab. V gene TRBV11-2 combines with J gene TRBJ2-2; a weak D match, TRBD2 (6 bases). The clonotype originates from an adult with an advanced solid tumor such as melanoma, head and neck, liver or kidney cancer. CDR3 amino acids: CASSFWSGVETGELFF. The DNA for the CDR3 is TGTGCCAGCAGCTTTTGGTCGGGAGTTGAAACCGGGGAGCTGTTTTTT.